One and the same sample provided the 2 T cell receptor beta chains below, sequenced in a study of T cells in Graves' hyperthyroidism and ophthalmopathy. Amplification of TCR beta CDR3 regions was performed using RNA transcripts as template. Using the HTBI primer set, a first-round RT-PCR was run on the TCR CDR3. Using its own MiXCR run on the multiplex PCR reads, TCRdb lists one record per CDR3 protein. The profile shows approximately 95,000 distinct CDR3 sequences, 40% of them singletons. The specimen was peripheral blood or thyroid tissue (not recorded which). The receptors here all came from a woman in her twenties or thirties with Graves' hyperthyroidism.

A remark on this clonotype: Possible read error: a much larger clone is one base away. V usage is TRBV7-3 and J usage is TRBJ1-1; D is ambiguous. The length of the CDR3 is 13 residues. CDR1 and CDR2 from the germline V gene are SGHTA and FQGTGA. CDR3 bases: TGTGCCAGCAGGACGACCAGGAACACTGAAGCTTCCTTT. It encodes CASRTTRNTEASF.

This clonotype was seen repeatedly, ten times or more. The rearrangement uses TRBV28 and TRBJ2-7, with D unclear. The CDR3 is 14 amino acids. Germline CDR1 is MDHEN and CDR2 is SYDVKM. The ends were cut back, 5 bases at V and 2 bases at J, with 13 bases in the middle. The CDR3 DNA reads as TGTGCCAGCAGTCTCCCGATAACCCCCTACGAGCAGTACTTC. Protein sequence: CASSLPITPYEQYF.